This T cell receptor (beta chain) was obtained from a study of vaccination and CD4 T cells after COVID-19. Study-wide context: Convalescent patients had positive nasal swab PCR results for SARS-CoV-2. Disease was mild in roughly 10 and severe in one.

To note about this clonotype: The antigen is unknown.

This CDR3 has 16 residues. Trimming stripped 0 bases from V and 0 bases from J, with 6 bases between. CDR1 is MRHNA, CDR2 SNTAGT, per germline. The study, taken as a whole, reports: Early post-infection timepoints were missing, and relatively few convalescent patients were studied.

Treatment defined: roughly nine-day PBMC culture with coronavirus spike peptide pools or control peptides (ViraFEST assay). With the Oncomine TCR Beta short-read assay, DNA from cultured CD4+ T cells was sequenced. TCRdb fed the PCR reads into MiXCR, producing one record per CDR3 protein. The sample consists of under 20,000 distinct CDR3 sequences, roughly 45% of them appearing once. Sequenced input: CD4+ T cells from blood, cultured in vitro. The TCR originated in a human donor who had recovered from COVID-19. The chain carries TRBV6-4 and TRBJ2-6, with D possibly being TRBD1 (6 bases). CDR3 loop: CASSDSGHSGANVLTF. Here the CDR3 DNA reads TGTGCCAGCAGTGACTCGGGACACTCTGGGGCCAACGTCCTGACTTTC.